Listed here is a single TCR beta chain. The antigen is undetermined. This sample is drawn from a study of T cells after posttransplantation cyclophosphamide. CDR3 length equals 19 residues. Germline CDR1 reads KGHSH; CDR2 reads LQKENI. With 5 bases clipped from V and 0 bases from J, the junction kept 12 bases outside the gene matches. Cyclophosphamide on days +3 and +4 followed busulfan-fludarabine conditioning and a marrow graft. Study conclusions and caveats: Donor-recipient repertoire similarity was low at 1-2 months, rising over year one. Recipient CMV seropositivity and CMV reactivation strongly tracked TRB clonality. Skin or GI-infiltrating T cells shared few TRB sequences with blood.

Clones were sequenced by immunoSEQ multiplex PCR, and TCRdb holds only the in-frame ones, with some missing. The repertoire holds some 7,000 clones, about 92% seen once, with roughly 4% in the top ten. This clonotype originated in a male patient aged 55 to 70 who received an allogeneic stem cell transplant from a related donor and was CMV-positive. Some T cells may be graft donor cells. Source: CD8+ T cells sorted from blood, taken after allogeneic stem cell transplant with posttransplant cyclophosphamide. This chain links TRBV18 with TRBJ2-3; 12 bases line up with TRBD2. CDR3 in DNA: TGTGCCAGCTCATTTCAGACTAGCGGGGGATCAACTAGCACAGATACGCAGTATTTT. It codes for CASSFQTSGGSTSTDTQYF.